The 30 T cell receptor beta chains below all came from one sample that was sequenced in a study of blood T cells in healthy people across ages. The authors ran a second PCR of roughly 6 to 11 cycles using a sample-barcoded 5' primer and a J-beta primer mix. TCRdb ran MiXCR on the 5' RACE reads and lists one entry per CDR3 protein. The sample holds roughly 1,000,000 distinct CDR3 sequences, 20% to 25% seen once. These sequences were also reported in another study, on T cells of mothers and their children.

The sample comprised blood. These TCRs come from a girl between 2 and 10 years old in good health.

The chain recombines TRBV27 with TRBJ2-1; 12 bases map to TRBD2. J gave up 10 bases and V 5 bases, and 9 bases lay outside the gene matches. The CDR3 runs 15 residues. Germline V gene data show CDR1 as MNHEY and CDR2 as SMNVEV (reference sequence). The CDR3 here is CASSPTSGGLGEQFF. The CDR3 nucleotides read TGTGCCAGCAGTCCGACTAGCGGGGGATTAGGAGAGCAGTTCTTC.

This sequence joins TRBV4-3 and TRBJ1-1; D remains unclear. The V gene lost 1 base and the J gene lost 2 bases, with 11 bases spanning the gap. There are 15 residues in the CDR3. Looked up from germline, CDR1 is LGHNA and CDR2 is YSLEER. The CDR3 protein is CASSQGPVTNTEAFF. In nucleotides, the CDR3 is TGCGCCAGCAGCCAAGGACCAGTAACTAACACTGAAGCTTTCTTT.

This clonotype was observed a handful of times. The chain links TRBV29-1 to TRBJ2-4; tentatively, D is TRBD1 or TRBD2 (5 bases each). CDR1 is SQVTM and CDR2 is ANQGSEA in the germline V gene. Between the trimmed V and J ends, which lost 0 bases and 8 bases, there was a span of 14 bases. The CDR3 runs 14 residues. CDR3: CSVEDGVGADIQYF. CDR3 coding DNA: TGCAGCGTTGAAGATGGTGTCGGGGCTGACATTCAGTACTTC.

The gene calls are TRBV7-9 and TRBJ2-5; unclear D gene. The assigned J gene may be wrong: the sequence end matches TRBJ2-1 better. CDR3 size: 14 residues. The V gene's germline CDR1 is SEHNR and CDR2 FQNEAQ (reference sequence). The CDR3 DNA reads TGTGCCAGCACCCTGAGAACTAATCTGGAGGAGCAGTTCTTC. Amino acid sequence: CASTLRTNLEEQFF.

The J gene is TRBJ2-5, the V gene TRBV24-1; a possible D gene is TRBD1 (6 bases). Gene TRBJ2-1 matches the end of the DNA better, so the J call may be wrong. This CDR3 is built from 11 residues. Germline V CDR1 and CDR2: KGHDR, SFDVKD. As DNA, the CDR3 is TGTGCCACCGGGGGCGCCCCGGGGCAGTTCTTC. Its protein is CATGGAPGQFF.

The genes are TRBV2 and TRBJ2-1; 8 bases line up with TRBD1. The trim removed 7 bases at V and 3 bases at J, leaving 8 bases unmatched. This CDR3 comprises 15 residues. The germline CDR1 and CDR2 sequences are SNHLY and FYNNEI. The CDR3 sequence: CASTQGQDFYNEQFF. The CDR3 DNA sequence: TGTGCCAGCACCCAGGGACAGGACTTCTACAATGAGCAGTTCTTC.

This clonotype was observed a handful of times. Written as DNA, the CDR3 is TGTGCCAGCAGTCTGTCGACAGTTAACACTGAAGCTTTCTTT. Amino acid sequence: CASSLSTVNTEAFF. The chain combines TRBV12-3 or TRBV12-4 with TRBJ1-1, with a weak D call TRBD1 (5 bases). This CDR3 is built from 14 residues. The V gene lost 5 bases and the J gene lost 2 bases, with 12 bases spanning the gap.

The V and J genes are TRBV14 and TRBJ1-2, with D unclear. V was pared by 0 bases and J by 13 bases, with 6 bases between. The CDR3 length is 10 residues. CDR1 and CDR2 from the germline V gene are SGHDN and FVKESK. The CDR3 sequence is CASSQDLPTF. The CDR3 nucleotides read TGTGCCAGCAGCCAAGACCTGCCCACCTTC.

This clonotype has more than one count but fewer than ten. At one of its ends the junction is not consistent with the germline gene, which may arise from a read error. This sequence joins TRBV18 and TRBJ2-5, with D perhaps matching TRBD2 (5 bases). CDR3 length: 13 residues. In germline, CDR1 is KGHSH, CDR2 LQKENI. The CDR3: CTSSPGLEETQYF. As DNA, the CDR3 is TGTACCAGCTCACCTGGACTCGAGGAGACCCAGTACTTC.

This clonotype was counted a few times. The chain has TRBV5-6 and TRBJ2-1, with 9 bases identical to TRBD1. The CDR3 has 16 residues. J was trimmed by 7 bases and V by 1 base; bases with no gene match: 9. Germline lookup yields CDR1 SGHDT and CDR2 YYEEEE. For the CDR3, the DNA is TGTGCCAGCAGCTTGTTGGACAGGGGTTTGGGGAATGAGCAGTTCTTC. It specifies CASSLLDRGLGNEQFF.

This clonotype was recorded a few times. The genes are TRBV29-1 and TRBJ2-5; no definite D call. The CDR3 runs to 12 residues. The germline V gene encodes CDR1 SQVTM and CDR2 ANQGSEA. Between the trimmed V and J ends, which lost 7 bases and 5 bases, there was a span of 14 bases. The CDR3 spells CSGQTPGETQYF. The CDR3 nucleotides are TGCAGCGGCCAGACTCCCGGGGAGACCCAGTACTTC.

The V and J genes are TRBV20-1 and TRBJ2-3; 12 positions agree with TRBD2. V trimming: 2 bases; J trimming: 3 bases; junction bases outside the gene matches: 6. Germline V gene data show CDR1 as DFQATT and CDR2 as SNEGSKA (reference sequence). The CDR3 spans 16 residues. CDR3 nucleotide sequence: TGCAGTGCTAGACGGGCACTAGCGGGAGGTACAGATACGCAGTATTTT. Its translation: CSARRALAGGTDTQYF.

The chain combines TRBV7-9 with TRBJ1-1; D may be TRBD1 (5 bases). CDR1 is SEHNR and CDR2 is FQNEAQ in the germline V gene (reference sequence). The CDR3 spans 16 residues. Deletions cut 5 bases from V and 4 bases from J, with 20 bases between. The CDR3 loop reads CASSGRDRGGGTEAFF. CDR3 sequence (DNA): TGTGCCAGCAGCGGCCGGGACCGAGGTGGAGGCACTGAAGCTTTCTTT.

This clonotype was seen only a few times. The V gene is TRBV18, the J gene TRBJ2-7, with 9 bases lining up with TRBD1. The trim removed 2 bases at V and 5 bases at J, leaving 13 bases unmatched. Germline CDR1 KGHSH, CDR2 LQKENI. The CDR3 length is 17 residues. The DNA for the CDR3 is TGTGCCAGCTCACCAAAGCGTTCGGGACAGGGTCACCACGAGCAGTACTTC. Amino acid sequence: CASSPKRSGQGHHEQYF. The whole variable domain, filled in from reference TRBV18 and TRBJ2-7, reads NAGVMQNPRHLVRRRGQEARLRCSPMKGHSHVYWYRQLPEEGLKFMVYLQKENIIDESGMPKERFSAEFPKEGPSILRIQQVVRGDSAAYFCASSPKRSGQGHHEQYFGPGTRLTVT.

V gene TRBV5-5 combines with J gene TRBJ2-5; D is perhaps TRBD2 (5 bases). V lost 2 bases to trimming and J lost 2 bases, with 19 bases between them. Germline V lookup: CDR1 SGHKS, CDR2 YYEKEE (reference sequence). The CDR3 is 17 amino acids. The CDR3 region has the DNA TGTGCCAGCAGCTTAGGAACGGGCGGAGCGGCACAAGAGACCCAGTACTTC. This codes for CASSLGTGGAAQETQYF.

This clonotype appeared a few times. This chain links TRBV9 with TRBJ2-7; 7 positions agree with TRBD2. With 0 bases clipped from V and 3 bases from J, the junction kept 6 bases outside the gene matches. This CDR3 region has 15 residues. Germline CDR1 and CDR2: SGDLS and YYNGEE. CDR3 nucleotide sequence: TGTGCCAGCAGCGTAGTCCCAGCGGGGCTCTACGAGCAGTACTTC. Its translation is CASSVVPAGLYEQYF.

This clonotype was counted only a few times. The chain recombines TRBV10-2 with TRBJ2-4; D gene uncertain. The CDR3 covers 16 residues. Germline CDR1 WSHSY, CDR2 SAAADI. V was pared by 2 bases and J by 0 bases, with 11 bases between. The CDR3: CASSEPTRLAKNIQYF. The CDR3 nucleotides are TGCGCCAGCAGTGAGCCCACGCGGCTAGCCAAAAACATTCAGTACTTC.

The gene calls are TRBV2 and TRBJ2-2; 10 nucleotides align to TRBD2. J was trimmed by 7 bases and V by 2 bases; bases with no gene match: 4. This CDR3 comprises 15 residues. The germline V gene has CDR1 SNHLY and CDR2 FYNNEI. CDR3 sequence: CASSESSGSVGELFF. CDR3 sequence (DNA): TGTGCCAGCAGTGAATCTAGCGGGAGTGTCGGGGAGCTGTTTTTT.

This clonotype turned up a few times. This chain links TRBV29-1 with TRBJ1-1, with a tentative D call TRBD1 (6 bases). The CDR3 sequence is 12 residues long. With 8 bases removed from V and 1 base from J, the gap between germline ends came to 11 bases. Looked up from germline, CDR1 is SQVTM and CDR2 is ANQGSEA. The CDR3, as DNA: TGCAGCTACGGACAGCCGAACACTGAAGCTTTCTTT. It yields the protein CSYGQPNTEAFF.

This clonotype was found a few times. V usage is TRBV28 and J usage is TRBJ1-1, with D perhaps matching TRBD1 (6 bases). In germline, CDR1 is MDHEN, CDR2 SYDVKM. V was pared by 1 base and J by 11 bases, with 17 bases between. The CDR3 has 14 residues. CDR3: CASSLFAGGEDAFF. For the CDR3, the DNA is TGTGCCAGCAGTTTATTTGCGGGGGGCGAAGATGCTTTCTTT.

The chain has TRBV7-2 and TRBJ2-5; unclear D gene. With the DNA end fitting TRBJ2-7 better, the J assignment may be wrong. The CDR3 has 13 residues. The V gene's germline CDR1 is SGHTA and CDR2 FQGNSA. CDR3 DNA: TGTGCCAGCAGCCTCCTTCTTACCTACGAGCAGTACTTC. It is translated as CASSLLLTYEQYF.

This clonotype was observed a handful of times. The rearrangement uses TRBV7-2 and TRBJ2-3; TRBD2 matches 13 bases. Per the germline V gene, CDR1 is SGHTA and CDR2 is FQGNSA. The V and J ends lost 5 bases and 2 bases, in that order; junction bases with no gene match: 10. The CDR3 loop spans 18 amino acids. The CDR3 bases are TGTGCCAGCAGCGCGAGAACACTAGCGGGGGGGCCCACAGATACGCAGTATTTT. Amino acids: CASSARTLAGGPTDTQYF.

The J gene is TRBJ2-5, the V gene TRBV12-3 or TRBV12-4; D not certain. The J call could be wrong; TRBJ2-1 is a better fit for the DNA end. This CDR3 has 11 residues. For the CDR3, the DNA is TGTGCCAGCGGGCGGATGGATGAGCAGTTCTTC. It yields the protein CASGRMDEQFF.

The J gene is TRBJ2-1, the V gene TRBV20-1; 13 bases match TRBD2. Near its end, the DNA agrees better with TRBJ2-7, so the J call may be wrong. From germline, CDR1 is DFQATT and CDR2 SNEGSKA (reference sequence). The CDR3 spans 15 residues. Written as DNA, the CDR3 is TGCAGTGCTAGAGTTGGGACTAGCGGGGTCTACGAGCAGTACTTC. Translated, it gives CSARVGTSGVYEQYF.

This clonotype has more than one count but fewer than ten. The V call is TRBV12-3 or TRBV12-4, the J call TRBJ1-3; 7 nucleotides agree with TRBD1. The CDR3 length is 15 residues. V gave up 6 bases and J gave up 6 bases; unmatched junction bases: 11. CDR3 sequence (DNA): TGTGCCAGCAGACTGACAGGGTTGAAGGAAAACACCATATATTTT. Its translation: CASRLTGLKENTIYF.

This rearrangement joins TRBV7-6 to TRBJ2-5; 9 nucleotides align to TRBD2. The assigned J gene may be wrong: the sequence end matches TRBJ2-1 better. Germline CDR1 reads SGHVS; CDR2 reads FNYEAQ. This CDR3 contains 14 residues. DNA of the CDR3: TGTGCCAGCAGGTCGGGCGGGGGGGACAATGAGCAGTTCTTC. Protein sequence: CASRSGGGDNEQFF.

The chain joins TRBV6-6 to TRBJ2-4; D is unclear. With 5 bases removed from V and 0 bases from J, the gap between germline ends came to 11 bases. Germline V lookup: CDR1 MNHNY, CDR2 SVGAGI (reference sequence). The CDR3 length is 15 residues. DNA for the CDR3: TGTGCCAGCAGTGCTTCTGGGGAAGCCAAAAACATTCAGTACTTC. Amino acid sequence: CASSASGEAKNIQYF.

This clonotype was detected a few times. The V gene is TRBV9, the J gene TRBJ1-2; weak D call: TRBD1 (5 bases). V shed 4 bases and J shed 2 bases, with 18 bases lying between them. CDR1 SGDLS and CDR2 YYNGEE come from the germline V gene. The CDR3 extends over 16 amino acids. The CDR3 nucleotides are TGTGCCAGCAGCTTTAGGGGTACAGGCTTCAACTATGGCTACACCTTC. Translating it yields CASSFRGTGFNYGYTF. The full variable domain, completed using reference TRBV9 and TRBJ1-2, is DSGVTQTPKHLITATGQRVTLRCSPRSGDLSVYWYQQSLDQGLQFLIQYYNGEERAKGNILERFSAQQFPDLHSELNLSSLELGDSALYFCASSFRGTGFNYGYTFGSGTRLTVV.

In its sample, this clonotype was seen a few times. The gene calls are TRBV4-3 and TRBJ2-5; D might be TRBD2 (6 bases). TRBJ2-7 explains the end of the DNA better; the J call may be wrong. Germline V CDR1 and CDR2: LGHNA, YSLEER. This CDR3 has 14 amino acids. CDR3 nucleotide sequence: TGCGCCAGCAGCCTGGCCTGGGGGGCCTACGAGCAGTACTTC. This translates into CASSLAWGAYEQYF.

The rearrangement links TRBV29-1 to TRBJ1-1; possibly TRBD1 for D (5 bases). V lost 7 bases and J lost 4, with 13 bases in between. The CDR3 runs 12 residues. CDR1 is SQVTM, CDR2 ANQGSEA, per germline. CDR3 loop: CSALPGVTEAFF. The CDR3 coding sequence is TGCAGCGCCTTACCGGGGGTCACTGAAGCTTTCTTT. Variable domain in full (rest from reference TRBV29-1 and TRBJ1-1): SAVISQKPSRDICQRGTSLTIQCQVDSQVTMMFWYRQQPGQSLTLIATANQGSEATYESGFVIDKFPISRPNLTFSTLTVSNMSPEDSSIYLCSALPGVTEAFFGQGTRLTVV.